The rows below give T cell receptor beta chains drawn from one sample of a study of OX40 agonist ivuxolimab in advanced cancers. Profiled with immunoSEQ multiplex PCR; TCRdb holds only in-frame clones, not every one. The sample holds about 29,000 clones, roughly 80% seen once. Specimen: CD4+ or CD8+ T cells sorted from blood, collected in a trial of the OX40 agonist ivuxolimab. All receptors come from an adult with an advanced solid tumor such as melanoma, head and neck, liver or kidney cancer. CDR3s include the opening cysteine and the closing phenylalanine or tryptophan. D genes are given only for firm matches.

d_gene: -; v_gene: TRBV25-1; j_gene: TRBJ2-3; CDR3aa: CASSEWPRRDTQYF
d_gene: -; v_gene: TRBV7-9; j_gene: TRBJ2-5; CDR3aa: CASSPLVGRHQETQYF
d_gene: -; v_gene: TRBV6-5; j_gene: TRBJ1-1; CDR3aa: CASSSPGIGDTEAFF
d_gene: -; v_gene: TRBV7-8; j_gene: TRBJ2-5; CDR3aa: CASSLKDPAEPQETQYF
d_gene: TRBD1; v_gene: TRBV7-8; j_gene: TRBJ1-2; CDR3aa: CASSLQRTGGVPYGYTF
d_gene: -; v_gene: TRBV13; j_gene: TRBJ2-5; CDR3aa: CASSLGGAYAETQYF
d_gene: -; v_gene: TRBV7-9; j_gene: TRBJ2-7; CDR3aa: CASSLGRPPLGEQYF
d_gene: TRBD2; v_gene: TRBV4-2; j_gene: TRBJ2-3; CDR3aa: CASSQDSGGPDTQYF
d_gene: -; v_gene: TRBV9; j_gene: TRBJ2-1; CDR3aa: CASSPRQYNEQFF
d_gene: -; v_gene: TRBV27; j_gene: TRBJ2-7; CDR3aa: CASSLFPRDASYEQYF
d_gene: -; v_gene: TRBV4-1; j_gene: TRBJ2-7; CDR3aa: CASSLRDWSSYEQYF
d_gene: -; v_gene: TRBV27; j_gene: TRBJ2-7; CDR3aa: CASSLTRDTPYEQYF
d_gene: TRBD1; v_gene: TRBV6-5; j_gene: TRBJ2-7; CDR3aa: CASSYGQGAPYEQYF
d_gene: -; v_gene: TRBV27; j_gene: TRBJ1-5; CDR3aa: CASSFSGYQPQHF
d_gene: -; v_gene: TRBV29-1; j_gene: TRBJ2-5; CDR3aa: CSVDDGGLQETQYF
d_gene: -; v_gene: TRBV6-5; j_gene: TRBJ2-7; CDR3aa: CASSYNGPPYEQYF
d_gene: -; v_gene: TRBV10-2; j_gene: TRBJ2-7; CDR3aa: CASSESPGYEQYF
d_gene: -; v_gene: TRBV18; j_gene: TRBJ1-2; CDR3aa: CASSPTREGDYGYTF
d_gene: TRBD1; v_gene: TRBV28; j_gene: TRBJ1-3; CDR3aa: CASSWTGFSGNTIYF
d_gene: TRBD2; v_gene: TRBV5-1; j_gene: TRBJ2-5; CDR3aa: CASSSAGVETQYF
d_gene: TRBD1; v_gene: TRBV5-1; j_gene: TRBJ2-1; CDR3aa: CASSLAPGQGAFRANEQFF
d_gene: -; v_gene: TRBV30; j_gene: TRBJ1-4; CDR3aa: CAWDGGVGEKLFF
d_gene: -; v_gene: TRBV30; j_gene: TRBJ1-2; CDR3aa: CAWSPTSNYGYTF
d_gene: TRBD1; v_gene: TRBV28; j_gene: TRBJ1-1; CDR3aa: CASSPDRVQAFF
d_gene: -; v_gene: TRBV19; j_gene: TRBJ2-1; CDR3aa: CASSPSPNNEQFF
d_gene: TRBD1; v_gene: TRBV28; j_gene: TRBJ1-5; CDR3aa: CASSPQTGIGQPQHF
d_gene: -; v_gene: TRBV5-5; j_gene: TRBJ2-7; CDR3aa: CASSTLSQAGSSYEQYF
d_gene: -; v_gene: TRBV9; j_gene: TRBJ2-6; CDR3aa: CASSVHSGLSGANVLTF
d_gene: TRBD2; v_gene: TRBV27; j_gene: TRBJ2-5; CDR3aa: CASSPRGDSQETQYF
d_gene: TRBD2; v_gene: TRBV27; j_gene: TRBJ2-2; CDR3aa: CASSLLAGVTGELFF
d_gene: TRBD1; v_gene: TRBV28; j_gene: TRBJ2-5; CDR3aa: CASSSDQQGAWETQYF
d_gene: TRBD1; v_gene: TRBV13; j_gene: TRBJ2-7; CDR3aa: CASSQQGARGEQYF
d_gene: TRBD1; v_gene: TRBV18; j_gene: TRBJ2-7; CDR3aa: CASSPPDRGKYEQYF